A selection of T cell receptor beta chains follows, all from one sample in a study of monozygotic twins with cystic fibrosis. Here immunoSEQ multiplex PCR was the method, and the copy in TCRdb shows in-frame clones only, minus some. This table holds some 26,000 clones, more than 85% found once. Sequenced input: blood. These receptors came from a girl aged 2 to 9 with cystic fibrosis. Both conserved end residues are part of each CDR3. Each record gives: V gene, D gene, J gene, clone size, CDR3 DNA, CDR3 protein. D genes are given only for firm matches. Clone sizes are given selectively: once, few, many, or a class where the clone is expanded.

>TRBV19|.|TRBJ1-6|few
TGTGCCAGTAGTGCTGGAAATTCACCCCTCCACTTT
CASSAGNSPLHF
>TRBV30|.|TRBJ1-2|.
TGTGCCTGGAGAACGGACGAGAACTATGGCTACACCTTC
CAWRTDENYGYTF
>TRBV2|.|TRBJ1-1|.
TGTGCCAGCAGTTTAACAGGTTTCACTGAAGCTTTCTTT
CASSLTGFTEAFF
>TRBV23-1|TRBD1|TRBJ1-2|.
TGCGCCAGCAGTCAGTCCCCTATCCGGGACAGGGGCTATGGCTACACCTTC
CASSQSPIRDRGYGYTF
>TRBV7-2|TRBD2|TRBJ2-3|once
TGTGCCAGCACCTCTCAAGCGGGGGGGCTAGATACGCAGTATTTT
CASTSQAGGLDTQYF
>TRBV18|TRBD1|TRBJ2-1|.
TGTGCCAGCTCACCGGGAACAGGGGGCGGTGAGCAGTTCTTC
CASSPGTGGGEQFF
>TRBV4-1|.|TRBJ1-2|.
TGCGCCAGCAGCCAAGATAGGCCTGGCTATGGCTACACCTTC
CASSQDRPGYGYTF
>TRBV10-3|.|TRBJ1-1|.
TGTGCCATCAGTGTTGCCGGGAACACTGAAGCTTTCTTT
CAISVAGNTEAFF
>TRBV28|.|TRBJ1-6|.
TGTGCCAGCAGTCCCCCTCAAGGGCAGGGAAATTCACCCCTCCACTTT
CASSPPQGQGNSPLHF
>TRBV7-2|TRBD2|TRBJ2-2|.
TGTGCCAGCAGCTTAGTTTCTAGCGGGGATTACACCGGGGAGCTGTTTTTT
CASSLVSSGDYTGELFF
>TRBV19|TRBD2|TRBJ2-3|.
TGTGCCAGTAGTAGCGGGGGGGCAAGAACTAGCACAGATACGCAGTATTTT
CASSSGGARTSTDTQYF
>TRBV2|.|TRBJ2-5|.
TGTGCCAGCATCGTTGTTAACAGCCAAGAGACCCAGTACTTC
CASIVVNSQETQYF
>TRBV29-1|.|TRBJ2-1|.
TGCAGCGTTGAATATTTAGAGGGGGATGAGCAGTTCTTC
CSVEYLEGDEQFF
>TRBV7-9|.|TRBJ1-5|few
TGTGCCAGCAGCTTCGGGACGGGCGGAGATCAGCCCCAGCATTTT
CASSFGTGGDQPQHF
>TRBV18|.|TRBJ2-7|.
TGTGCCAGCTCACCCGATGGGGTCCACGAGCAGTACTTC
CASSPDGVHEQYF
>TRBV5-1|TRBD1|TRBJ1-1|.
TGCGCCAGCAGCCCCGGGACAGGGGGCAACACTGAAGCTTTCTTT
CASSPGTGGNTEAFF
>TRBV7-7|.|TRBJ2-2|once
TGTGCCAGCAGCTCCAGACCCGCAAGCCTCACCGGGGAGCTGTTTTTT
CASSSRPASLTGELFF
>TRBV19|.|TRBJ1-6|.
TGTGCCAGTAGCAGGGGTAGTTCACCCCTCCACTTT
CASSRGSSPLHF
>TRBV11-3|TRBD2|TRBJ2-3|.
TGTGCCAGCAGCTTCCCTTTGGGGACTAGCGCGGATACGCAGTATTTT
CASSFPLGTSADTQYF
>TRBV5-6|.|TRBJ1-4|.
TGTGCCAGCAGCTTAGGCTTGTCTGAAAAACTGTTTTTT
CASSLGLSEKLFF
>TRBV18|.|TRBJ1-3|.
TGTGCCAGCTCACCACCGAACAGGGAAGGGTCTGGAAACACCATATATTTT
CASSPPNREGSGNTIYF
>TRBV5-1|.|TRBJ1-5|.
TGCGCCAGCAGCTTGGACCCGGCCAATCAGCCCCAGCATTTT
CASSLDPANQPQHF
>TRBV29-1|TRBD1|TRBJ1-1|.
TGCAGCGTTGAGCCGACAGGGCAGGGTAACACTGAAGCTTTCTTT
CSVEPTGQGNTEAFF
>TRBV14|TRBD2|TRBJ2-2|.
TGTGCCAGCAGCCGATTTTTGATCGGGGGGGGCCTCGGGGAGCTGTTTTTT
CASSRFLIGGGLGELFF
>TRBV10-3|TRBD1|TRBJ1-2|.
TGTGCCATCAGTGAGTCGATCCGGGACAGGGAAGGCTACACCTTC
CAISESIRDREGYTF